This T cell receptor (beta chain) appears in the sequencing data of a study of long-term antiretroviral therapy in people with HIV (dated 2022 in TCRdb). Notes on the research overall: The earliest samples were collected approximately a decade before the 2015 WHO recommendation for immediate ART, a period when ART was typically delayed until CD4 counts fell. A retrospective serial study tested whether ART initiation and durable HIV suppression were associated with changes in peripheral blood TRB repertoire composition and diversity. The cohort contributed over 150 cryopreserved PBMC samples from a few dozen adults with confirmed HIV infection, collected serially over a mean of approximately 6 years (range 1-12). About 40% of the 30 participants with HIV were female. Test extractions of a monoclonal T-cell line alongside 30 to 35 polyclonal samples showed no cross-contamination during QIAcube processing. Overall results and qualifications from the work: Unsorted PBMC were profiled instead of sorted CD4+ and CD8+ T cells because pre-ART samples had limited cell numbers. No data were available on ART adherence, viral resistance or therapy changes, limiting inferences about post-ART repertoire changes. Compared with controls, HIV repertoires had narrower CDR3 length ranges, and the network structure pointed to an antigen-experienced repertoire that shifted only slightly toward naive after ART. Because PBMC availability was limited, only the TCR beta chain was sequenced, with no alpha chain pairing. Expanded TRB clones identified before ART initiation dominated the repertoire across all time points, though the dominance fluctuated and decreased in many PLHIV after ART. The samples span the years 2004 to 2017, and the ART regimens used may be less effective than current regimens. A significant increase in TRB diversity was found to be associated with ART initiation, although TRB diversity was observed to remain significantly below that of transplant donor controls even after long-term ART.

Participants were included only if at least one PBMC sample before ART initiation and at least two post-ART samples were available. Every participant with HIV received treatment in the United States of America. Before DNA extraction, cryopreserved samples of about 0.9-10 million PBMC were thawed and then washed. At the time of the earliest PBMC sample, participants with HIV were aged between about 23 and 54 years. Each participant contributed PBMC samples from 1-4 timepoints before ART initiation and 2-8 timepoints after ART initiation, with a median of 7 samples. For every participant, serial HIV viral load, CD4+ T-cell count, ART history and demographic data were obtained. Using a Qiagen kit on a QIAcube, genomic DNA was extracted from unsorted PBMC, with samples processed in batches of 12. The immunoSEQ hsTCRB v3.0 assay was used at survey level resolution to sequence the TRB variable region. The target sequencing depth for TRB was roughly 35,000-55,000 T-cell genomes per sample. Pooled TRB libraries were sequenced on an Illumina MiSeq with a v3 150-cycle kit. Per the authors' processing: Analysis of repertoires was carried out in R inside a reproducible Nextflow workflow spanning QC, data transformation and analysis. LymphoSeq2, an R package for AIRR-Seq data exploration, was used to implement custom analyses. After excluding several samples that yielded fewer than 5000 total TRB sequences, around 190 HIV repertoires remained for analysis. Of the 188 retained HIV repertoires, under 65 were collected before and approximately 130 after ART initiation. Repertoires were downsampled to 5000 TRB nucleotide sequences, and summary statistics were averaged over 100 downsampling iterations. TRB sequences were retained for analysis only if CDR3 regions of at least seven amino acids were present. Two measures captured diversity: a Shannon entropy-derived clonality score and the Gini coefficient. Repertoire networks linked the top 5000 CDR3 amino acid sequences whenever two sequences differed by an edit distance of one. For TRB CDR3 amino acid sequences, GLIPH2 was used to predict antigen specificity groups and MHC restriction. CDR3 amino acid sequences were matched against VDJdb and McPAS-TCR to flag known CMV, EBV, HIV or tissue antigen associations. Pre-ART, post-ART and control groups were compared with Wilcoxon signed-rank tests and Holm-Bonferroni correction. TCRdb provides this immuneACCESS table in a form limited to in-frame rearrangements. Some clones are lacking; in checked studies, under half of them reflect an unresolved V gene, and why the rest are absent is not known. V, J and clone size derive from that table, while D and trimming were established from the DNA sequence. A total of approximately 18,000 clones appear in this sample, around four fifths of them only once. In total, the top ten clones hold approximately 15% of the sample.

As concerns this clone: The antigen this receptor binds is unknown. Per-nucleotide qualities are absent, and no much larger clonotype sits a single base away.

The CDR3 sequence holds 14 residues, the cysteine and phenylalanine included. The retained sequence is limited to the CDR3, 42 bases, with the frame set at the first base. Via the germline V gene, CDR1 is SGHNT and CDR2 YENEEA. V lost 3 bases and J lost 4 bases; the stretch between them is 12 bases long. The chain is encoded by TRBV11-3 joined to TRBJ1-1; the D gene is perhaps TRBD1, from 5 matching bases. The sequence was obtained from a man between 25 and 39 years old with HIV. The specimen comprised unsorted PBMCs, sampled 2.1 to 2.2 years before starting antiretroviral therapy. The CDR3 protein is CASSLGGDGTEAFF. The DNA sequence follows: TGTGCCAGCAGCTTGGGGGGAGACGGCACTGAAGCTTTCTTT.